These 13 T cell receptor beta chains originate from one sample sequenced in a study of blood T cell repertoires in COVID-19. Method: immunoSEQ multiplex PCR; TCRdb's copy keeps in-frame clones and lacks some. The sample has about 91,000 clones; 87% are singletons. The sequencing input was peripheral blood. The receptors shown here come from a man between 65 and 85 years old with acute or convalescent COVID-19.

This chain joins TRBV21-1 and TRBJ2-2; TRBD1, the D gene given by the table, was not confirmed from the DNA. TRBV21-1 constitutes a pseudogene. The CDR3 consists of 19 residues. The CDR3 DNA sequence: TGTGCCAGCAGCGCCGGTAAGGGTTTCAGGCAGGGAACCACCGGGGAGCTGTTTTTT. Residues: CASSAGKGFRQGTTGELFF.

This clone was found a few times. The genes are TRBV27 and TRBJ2-3, with 11 bases identical to TRBD2. The CDR3 sequence is 15 residues long. In germline, CDR1 is MNHEY, CDR2 SMNVEV (reference sequence). V shed 4 bases, J shed 4 bases, and the junction held 4 bases outside the gene matches. This CDR3 reads CASSSGTSGADTQYF. DNA of the CDR3: TGTGCCAGCAGTTCAGGGACTAGCGGCGCAGATACGCAGTATTTT.

The chain is built from TRBV12-3 or TRBV12-4 and TRBJ1-1; D is ambiguous. This CDR3 has 13 amino acids. V lost 1 base and J lost 1, with 4 bases in between. CDR3 in DNA: TGTGCCAGCAGTTTAGGAGAGAACACTGAAGCTTTCTTT. This translates into CASSLGENTEAFF.

This clone showed up just once. The chain is built from TRBV10-1 and TRBJ1-6, with D possibly matching TRBD1 (6 bases). Trimming stripped 5 bases from V and 8 bases from J, with 13 bases between. Germline CDR1 WNHNN, CDR2 SYGVQD (reference sequence). The CDR3 extends over 14 amino acids. The CDR3 region has the DNA TGCGCCAGCAGTCTCAGGGGAATGGATTCACCCCTCCACTTT. It yields the protein CASSLRGMDSPLHF.

The chain joins TRBV5-8 to TRBJ2-1; D is perhaps TRBD2 (6 bases). The germline V and J ends were trimmed by 0 bases and 15 bases, with 13 bases remaining between them. This CDR3 is built from 12 residues. Germline lookup yields CDR1 SGHTS and CDR2 YDEGEE. CDR3 nucleotides: TGTGCCAGCAGCTTGGTGGGGGGAGCACCGTTCTTC. Translated: CASSLVGGAPFF.

The genes are TRBV23-1 and TRBJ2-4; 7 nucleotides align to TRBD2. TRBV23-1 is an ORF, and what it does is uncertain. This CDR3 has 18 residues. V was pared by 4 bases and J by 10 bases, with 22 bases of the junction left unmatched. CDR3 region: CASSLVREREGPNEIQYF. The CDR3 coding sequence is TGCGCCAGCAGTCTCGTTAGGGAGAGGGAGGGCCCGAACGAAATTCAGTACTTC.

This rearrangement joins TRBV28 to TRBJ1-2; TRBD1 agrees at 8 bases. The germline gives CDR1 MDHEN, CDR2 SYDVKM. The CDR3 has 13 amino acids. V trimming: 7 bases; J trimming: 7 bases; junction bases outside the gene matches: 8. The CDR3 coding sequence is TGTGCCAGCACTTTGGGACAGGCCTCTGGCTACACCTTC. Protein sequence: CASTLGQASGYTF.

This clone came up once. The chain combines TRBV11-3 with TRBJ2-7; 7 bases are a match to TRBD1. Trimming took 1 base from V and 3 from J; bases not matched to a gene: 9. In germline, CDR1 is SGHNT, CDR2 YENEEA. The CDR3 contains 16 residues. CDR3 nucleotide sequence: TGTGCCAGCAGCTTAGTTACCTCTCCAGGGGGCTACGAGCAGTACGTC. As protein: CASSLVTSPGGYEQYV.

V and J are TRBV21-1 and TRBJ1-1. TRBV21-1 is reported as a pseudogene. The CDR3 loop spans 14 amino acids. The CDR3 reads CASSVNGGNTEAFF. The CDR3 DNA sequence: TGTGCCAGCAGCGTCAACGGGGGGAACACTGAAGCTTTCTTT.

The chain combines TRBV28 with TRBJ1-4; D call uncertain. The germline gives CDR1 MDHEN, CDR2 SYDVKM. The V and J ends lost 2 bases and 5 bases respectively, with 9 bases between them. This CDR3 contains 14 residues. Here the CDR3 reads CASSLVGGNEKLFF. DNA of the CDR3: TGTGCCAGCAGTTTAGTGGGAGGGAATGAAAAACTGTTTTTT.

V is TRBV28 and J is TRBJ2-1; TRBD1 is a possible D gene (6 bases). Trimming took 2 bases from V and 5 from J, leaving 13 bases between them. The CDR3 spans 15 residues. In germline, CDR1 is MDHEN, CDR2 SYDVKM. In DNA, the CDR3 is TGTGCCAGCAGTTTAGCAGGGACACCTGACAATGAGCAGTTCTTC. It encodes CASSLAGTPDNEQFF.

The V call is TRBV2, the J call TRBJ1-3; unclear D gene. Looked up from germline, CDR1 is SNHLY and CDR2 is FYNNEI. V was cut by 7 bases and J by 3 bases, with 13 bases left in between. This CDR3 has 14 amino acids. The CDR3 region is CASIGGGNGNTIYF. DNA of the CDR3: TGTGCCAGCATCGGAGGTGGAAATGGAAACACCATATATTTT.

This chain uses TRBV10-3 with TRBJ1-2; the D is unclear. Germline CDR1 and CDR2: ENHRY and SYGVKD. This CDR3 region has 13 residues. Between the trimmed V and J ends, which lost 4 bases and 7 bases, there was a span of 13 bases. The CDR3 DNA reads as TGTGCCATCAGTGCTTCAGGTGAACTTGGCTACACCTTC. Protein sequence: CAISASGELGYTF.